This T cell receptor (beta chain) was documented in a study of CD8+ T cells in alopecia areata. Study-wide background: Severity scores in treated patients reflected the percentage of scalp affected.

Sample treatment: oral pan-JAK inhibitor, 5-10 mg twice daily. The investigators collected lesional scalp punch biopsies and peripheral blood from alopecia areata patients. Sequencing used cDNA as its template, made by extracting RNA and reverse transcribing it. Method: immunoSEQ multiplex PCR; TCRdb's copy keeps in-frame clones and lacks some. The sample includes 130,000 or so clones, 85% to 90% of them seen just once. Concerning this clone: Its target is unknown.

Broader study findings: Among the top 100, expanded CD8+ clones were significantly decreased by tofacitinib, as was scalp clonality. It was observed that many expanded lesional clones persisted in scalp and blood during tofacitinib.

The germline CDR1 and CDR2 sequences are GTSNPN and SVGIG (reference sequence). Trimming cost V 1 base and J 5 bases; bases outside gene matches: 11. The CDR3 consists of 16 residues. The sequencing used CD8+ T cells sorted from blood, collected at week 4, from a patient treated with tofacitinib. The receptor's source is a human donor with alopecia areata. This rearrangement joins TRBV30 to TRBJ2-7; 10 nucleotides align to TRBD1. In DNA form, the CDR3 reads TGTGCCTGGAGTGCCCTACCGGGACAGGGGAGAGACGAGCAGTACTTC. It codes for CAWSALPGQGRDEQYF.